This TCR beta chain stems from a study of cytomegalovirus exposure and HLA in healthy donors. Study details: Around 89 million unique TCRs from HLA-typed donors made up an early data release.

Study outcomes and limitations: It was in a later analysis that TCR association rates were seen to vary by HLA locus, highest for DRB1 and lowest for HLA-C.

PCR was performed using 60 Vbeta and 13 Jbeta primers. Repertoires were generated with immunoSEQ multiplex PCR, while TCRdb's copy carries only in-frame clones and drops some. This table holds approximately 150,000 clones, around 86% found once. The V and J ends lost 0 bases and 1 base respectively, with 9 bases between them. CDR1 MGHRA and CDR2 YSYEKL come from the germline V gene. CDR3 length: 15 amino acids. Of note for this clone: Its antigen remains unidentified.

The sequencing input was PBMCs. The sequence was obtained from a male donor in good health and CMV-seronegative. The chain recombines TRBV4-1 with TRBJ1-1; no clear D gene. This chain's CDR3 is CASSQDLRQNTEAFF. The DNA for the CDR3 is TGCGCCAGCAGCCAAGATCTGAGGCAGAACACTGAAGCTTTCTTT.